The rows below give T cell receptor beta chains drawn from one sample of a study of blood T cell repertoires in COVID-19. Data came from immunoSEQ multiplex PCR; TCRdb stores just in-frame clones and leaves some out. The data contain more than 300,000 clones, 92% of them singletons. The sequenced material came from PBMCs or T cells enriched from blood (not recorded which). The receptor set was obtained from a woman in her twenties or thirties who had recovered from COVID-19. Each CDR3 is given with its conserved first and last residue. A D gene is named only where the DNA matches it firmly. Not all rows give a size; the values are once, few, many and, for expanded clones, a class.

DNA: TGTGCCAGCAGCCGACAGGACGAAGCTTTCTTT; CDR3: CASSRQDEAFF; J: TRBJ1-1; size: .; V: TRBV5-6; D: .
DNA: TGCGCCAGCAGCTTGAACAGGGAATCACCCACTGAAGCTTTCTTT; CDR3: CASSLNRESPTEAFF; J: TRBJ1-1; size: .; V: TRBV5-1; D: .
DNA: TGCGCCAGCAGCCAACGCGAAAACGAGGGAACCCAGCATTTT; CDR3: CASSQRENEGTQHF; J: TRBJ1-5; size: once; V: TRBV4-1; D: .
DNA: TGTGCCAGCAGCCAGGGGCCCCTCCCGGCCTACGAGCAGTACTTC; CDR3: CASSQGPLPAYEQYF; J: TRBJ2-7; size: .; V: TRBV7-6; D: .
DNA: TGCGCCAGCAAGAGGTGGACTAGCGGGGGAAGCACAGATACGCAGTATTTT; CDR3: CASKRWTSGGSTDTQYF; J: TRBJ2-3; size: .; V: TRBV23-1; D: TRBD2
DNA: TGTGCCATCAGTGGGGGACTACCGAACACCGGGGAGCTGTTTTTT; CDR3: CAISGGLPNTGELFF; J: TRBJ2-2; size: .; V: TRBV10-3; D: TRBD2
DNA: TGTGCCACCAGCGCCACACAGGCAGGGCGAACAGATACGCAGTATTTT; CDR3: CATSATQAGRTDTQYF; J: TRBJ2-3; size: .; V: TRBV24-1; D: .
DNA: TGCGCCAGCAGCCACCACAGGGGGCGCGCATACGAGCAGTACTTC; CDR3: CASSHHRGRAYEQYF; J: TRBJ2-7; size: once; V: TRBV4-1; D: TRBD1
DNA: TGTGCCAGCTCCCCCCCCACGGGTCAGGGGCCCGGTGAGCAGTTCTTC; CDR3: CASSPPTGQGPGEQFF; J: TRBJ2-1; size: once; V: TRBV18; D: .
DNA: TGCGCCAGCAGCTTGGCCCCGAGCTCCTACAATGAGCAGTTCTTC; CDR3: CASSLAPSSYNEQFF; J: TRBJ2-1; size: .; V: TRBV5-1; D: .
DNA: TGTGCCAGCAGCTTAGTCGGCTGGAGAAATGAGCAGTTCTTC; CDR3: CASSLVGWRNEQFF; J: TRBJ2-1; size: .; V: TRBV7-2; D: .
DNA: TGTGCCAGCAGTCTGACCGGGGGGAGGGACGAGCAGTACTTC; CDR3: CASSLTGGRDEQYF; J: TRBJ2-7; size: .; V: TRBV27; D: TRBD2
DNA: TGTGCCAGTAGTATAGCCTTCAATGGCCACGAGCAGTACTTC; CDR3: CASSIAFNGHEQYF; J: TRBJ2-7; size: few; V: TRBV19; D: .
DNA: TGCGCCAGCAGCCAAGATGGGATTCCCGGGGTCAGGCAGTTCTTC; CDR3: CASSQDGIPGVRQFF; J: TRBJ2-1; size: .; V: TRBV4-3; D: .
DNA: TGTGCCAGCAGCGCATTGGGAGCGGGGGGAACCGGGGAGCTGTTTTTT; CDR3: CASSALGAGGTGELFF; J: TRBJ2-2; size: .; V: TRBV9; D: TRBD2
DNA: TGTGCCAGCTCACCCCCGACAGGAAGCTATGGCTACACCTTC; CDR3: CASSPPTGSYGYTF; J: TRBJ1-2; size: .; V: TRBV18; D: .
DNA: TGTGCCAGTAGTATCGAGCGAGACTATGGCTACACCTTC; CDR3: CASSIERDYGYTF; J: TRBJ1-2; size: .; V: TRBV19; D: .
DNA: TGTGCCAGCAGTTACGGAGGCCAAGAGACCCAGTACTTC; CDR3: CASSYGGQETQYF; J: TRBJ2-5; size: .; V: TRBV12-3/TRBV12-4; D: .
DNA: TGTGCCAGCCAACTCACGAGGCAAGGCAATGAGCAGTTCTTC; CDR3: CASQLTRQGNEQFF; J: TRBJ2-1; size: .; V: TRBV27; D: .
DNA: TGTGCCAGCAGCTTAGGGGAGGGCGGGGAGACCCAGTACTTC; CDR3: CASSLGEGGETQYF; J: TRBJ2-5; size: .; V: TRBV7-9; D: TRBD2